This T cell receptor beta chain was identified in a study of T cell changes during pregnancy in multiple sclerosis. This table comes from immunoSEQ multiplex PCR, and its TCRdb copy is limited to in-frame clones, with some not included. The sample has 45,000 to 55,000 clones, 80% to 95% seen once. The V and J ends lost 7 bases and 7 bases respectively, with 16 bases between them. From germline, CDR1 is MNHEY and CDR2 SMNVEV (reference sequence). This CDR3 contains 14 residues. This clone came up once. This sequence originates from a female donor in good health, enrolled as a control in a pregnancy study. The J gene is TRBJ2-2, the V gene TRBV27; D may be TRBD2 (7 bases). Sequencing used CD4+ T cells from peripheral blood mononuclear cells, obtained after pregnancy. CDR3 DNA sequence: TGTGCCAGCAAAAAGGCGGGGGCCGTCGGGGAGCTGTTTTTT. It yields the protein CASKKAGAVGELFF.